This T cell receptor beta chain emerged from a study of cytomegalovirus exposure and HLA in healthy donors. Study conclusions and caveats: Apart from CMV serostatus, no immune exposure information was available. The Asian-associated ancestry cluster reportedly had fewer N-insertions than the approximately 690-donor mean in a later analysis.

Nominal health characterized the donors when sampled, though unrecorded immune exposures were likely. The PCR contained 60 Vbeta and 13 Jbeta primers. The repertoire was sequenced with immunoSEQ multiplex PCR; TCRdb's copy has only in-frame clones and lacks some. The repertoire consists of around 160,000 clones, with roughly 87% occurring once and the leading ten covering about 4%. The CDR3 extends over 13 amino acids. V was cut by 5 bases and J by 1 base, with 8 bases left in between. Germline CDR1 is MNHEY and CDR2 is SVGAGI. As to this clone: What it binds is not known.

This receptor was obtained from a man aged 45-65 years in good health and CMV-seropositive. This chain uses TRBV6-5 with TRBJ1-1; unclear D gene. The sequenced sample consisted of PBMCs. The CDR3 DNA is TGTGCCAGCAGTAGAACAGAGAACACTGAAGCTTTCTTT. This gives the protein CASSRTENTEAFF.